Reported below is one T cell receptor beta chain. Amplification yielded TCR beta CDR3 regions, with RNA transcripts as the source. The HTBI primer set was used in a first-round RT-PCR of the TCR CDR3. TCRdb fed the multiplex PCR reads into MiXCR, producing one record per CDR3 protein. The data hold a few hundred thousand distinct CDR3 sequences, with approximately 48% observed a single time. The data stem from a study of T cells in Graves' hyperthyroidism and ophthalmopathy. Germline CDR1 and CDR2: DFQATT and SNEGSKA (reference sequence). Trimming took 3 bases from V and 6 from J, leaving 26 bases between them. CDR3 length: 17 amino acids.

This sequence joins TRBV20-1 and TRBJ1-2, with a weak D call TRBD1 (6 bases). The specimen was peripheral blood or thyroid tissue (not recorded which). The TCR sequence derives from an adult woman with Graves' disease, either hyperthyroidism or ophthalmopathy (not recorded which). The CDR3 nucleotides are TGCAGTGCTAGTTACACTCGGGACACTTCCGGGGACGATGGCTACACCTTC. Its translation: CSASYTRDTSGDDGYTF.